This TCR beta chain came from a study of identical twins. The germline CDR1 and CDR2 sequences are SGDLS and YYNGEE. The CDR3 is made up of 14 amino acids. V was pared by 3 bases and J by 5 bases, with 7 bases of the junction left unmatched. TCRdb re-derived calls from the 5' RACE reads in MiXCR, one entry per CDR3 protein. The sample holds some 240,000 distinct CDR3 sequences, about 8.3% seen once. This clonotype appeared many times. These data also featured in a second study, about yellow fever vaccine responses in identical twins.

The genes are TRBV9 and TRBJ1-2; TRBD1 aligns across 7 bases. Sequencing was performed on CD8+ T cells sorted from blood. This receptor was taken from a woman aged 18-29 years in good health. The CDR3 reads CASSATPGQYGYTF. Here the CDR3 DNA reads TGTGCCAGCAGCGCGACGCCGGGACAGTATGGCTACACCTTC.